Listed below are T cell receptor beta chains from one sample, sequenced in a study of metastatic and nonmetastatic thyroid tumors. TCRdb re-called the PCR reads via MiXCR. The table lists about 45,000 clones, roughly 3.1% of them singletons, with approximately 9.8% in the top ten. The specimen sequenced was blood. The receptors derive from a female donor with papillary thyroid cancer or a benign thyroid nodule (not recorded which). Some clones in this sample may be carry-over from other donors' samples. Both conserved end residues are part of each CDR3. A D gene is named only where the DNA matches it firmly. Clone size is shown for a subset of rows, as once, few, many or a class of expanded clone.

J gene	V gene	clone size	D gene	CDR3 protein	CDR3 DNA
TRBJ2-1	TRBV6-1	few	NA	CASRPWGREQFF	TGTGCCAGCAGGCCGTGGGGGCGTGAGCAGTTCTTC
TRBJ2-3	TRBV20-1	many	NA	CSAPFGTDTQYF	TGCAGTGCTCCCTTTGGCACAGATACGCAGTATTTT
TRBJ2-1	TRBV2	few	NA	CASTGPSWEQFF	TGTGCCAGCACCGGACCGTCGTGGGAGCAGTTCTTC
TRBJ2-5	TRBV6-4	NA	TRBD1	CASSEEWTGVEETQYF	TGTGCCAGCAGTGAAGAGTGGACAGGGGTTGAAGAGACCCAGTACTTC
TRBJ2-1	TRBV27	many	TRBD2	CASGRTYNEQFF	TGTGCCTCCGGGAGGACCTACAATGAGCAGTTCTTC
TRBJ2-4	TRBV3-1	many	TRBD2	CASSQPSWGLAGLAKNIQYF	TGTGCCAGCAGCCAACCTTCGTGGGGACTAGCGGGACTAGCCAAAAACATTCAGTACTTC
TRBJ2-7	TRBV20-1	few	TRBD1	CSAISDRGLNEQYF	TGCAGTGCTATATCCGACAGGGGGCTTAACGAGCAGTACTTC
TRBJ2-7	TRBV5-1	many	TRBD1	CASSQGTGRGEQYF	TGCGCCAGCAGCCAAGGGACAGGGAGAGGCGAGCAGTACTTC
TRBJ1-2	TRBV12-5	NA	NA	CASGEGHTFYGYTF	TGTGCTAGTGGTGAAGGACACACTTTCTATGGCTACACCTTC
TRBJ1-5	TRBV19	NA	NA	CASRLNSDNQPQHF	TGTGCCAGTAGACTCAACAGTGACAATCAGCCCCAGCATTTT
TRBJ2-3	TRBV19	many	TRBD2	CASSSPGLAVSTDTQYF	TGTGCCAGTAGTTCACCGGGACTAGCGGTGAGCACAGATACGCAGTATTTT
TRBJ1-5	TRBV7-2	many	TRBD1	CASSFGGTGGQPQHF	TGTGCCAGCAGCTTTGGCGGGACAGGCGGTCAGCCCCAGCATTTT
TRBJ1-2	TRBV27	NA	TRBD1	CASSYSGQGLYGYTF	TGTGCCAGCAGTTATTCGGGACAGGGCCTCTATGGCTACACCTTC
TRBJ1-2	TRBV5-4	once	TRBD1	CASSQTGLGYTF	TGTGCCAGCAGCCAGACAGGGCTTGGCTACACCTTC
TRBJ2-3	TRBV19	many	NA	CASRQGSTDTQYF	TGTGCCAGTAGGCAGGGAAGCACAGATACGCAGTATTTT
TRBJ1-5	TRBV4-1	medium-sized	TRBD1	CVKGQKLNQPQHF	TGCGTAAAGGGACAGAAGCTTAATCAGCCCCAGCATTTT
TRBJ1-1	TRBV19	many	NA	CASSTLGRQGVAFF	TGTGCCAGTAGTACCCTGGGCCGCCAGGGAGTAGCTTTCTTT
TRBJ1-3	TRBV12-3/TRBV12-4	few	NA	CASNPRSGSEKTIYF	TGTGCCAGCAACCCCCGGTCAGGGTCTGAAAAGACCATATATTTT
TRBJ1-1	TRBV30	many	NA	CAWRSGGTEAFF	TGTGCCTGGAGGTCCGGGGGCACTGAAGCTTTCTTT
TRBJ2-7	TRBV25-1	few	TRBD2	CASSEVSGISYEQYF	TGTGCCAGCAGTGAAGTTAGCGGGATTTCATACGAGCAGTACTTC
TRBJ2-3	TRBV15	many	NA	CATSSPDSTDTQYF	TGTGCCACCAGCTCCCCGGACTCCACAGATACGCAGTATTTT
TRBJ2-2	TRBV10-3	many	TRBD2	CAISGAGEAGELFF	TGTGCCATCAGTGGTGCGGGAGAGGCCGGGGAGCTGTTTTTT
TRBJ2-6	TRBV5-1	few	NA	CASSPVPGSGANVLTF	TGCGCCAGCAGCCCCGTCCCGGGATCCGGGGCCAACGTCCTGACTTTC
TRBJ2-7	TRBV7-2	many	TRBD2	CASSWRGRLNEQYF	TGTGCCAGCAGCTGGCGCGGGAGGCTCAACGAGCAGTACTTC
TRBJ2-3	TRBV7-8	few	TRBD2	CASSSSGRAGTDTQYF	TGTGCCAGCAGCTCTAGCGGGAGGGCCGGAACAGATACGCAGTATTTT
TRBJ1-1	TRBV5-1	many	NA	CASSGTGFGTEAFF	TGCGCCAGCAGCGGAACAGGGTTTGGCACTGAAGCTTTCTTT
TRBJ1-2	TRBV6-1	NA	TRBD1	CASSRSLTGEIGYTF	TGTGCCAGCAGTAGAAGTTTGACAGGGGAGATTGGCTACACCTTC
TRBJ1-3	TRBV2	many	NA	CASSELDSGNTIYF	TGTGCCAGCAGTGAGTTGGACTCTGGAAACACCATATATTTT
TRBJ2-3	TRBV7-8	many	NA	CASNLPQLGLLGDTQYF	TGTGCCAGCAACCTCCCCCAGCTGGGACTCCTCGGAGATACGCAGTATTTT
TRBJ2-6	TRBV3-1	few	NA	CASSQEGSTSGANVLTF	TGTGCCAGCAGCCAAGAGGGTTCGACCTCTGGGGCCAACGTCCTGACTTTC
TRBJ2-7	TRBV24-1	few	TRBD2	CATSDRGELAGHSYEQYF	TGTGCCACCAGTGATCGAGGCGAACTAGCGGGACACTCCTACGAGCAGTACTTC
TRBJ2-5	TRBV6-1	many	TRBD2	CASSGGTSGETQYF	TGTGCCAGCAGTGGTGGGACTAGCGGGGAGACCCAGTACTTC
TRBJ2-3	TRBV5-8	few	NA	CASSPFHTQYF	TGTGCCAGCAGCCCCTTCCATACGCAGTATTTT
TRBJ1-3	TRBV18	many	TRBD1	CASSPRIQDGTGGAGSGNTIYF	TGTGCCAGCTCACCACGGATACAGGACGGGACAGGGGGCGCGGGCTCTGGAAACACCATATATTTT
TRBJ2-1	TRBV6-1	many	TRBD2	CASNVEGLANEQFF	TGTGCCAGCAACGTAGAGGGACTAGCAAATGAGCAGTTCTTC
TRBJ2-7	TRBV6-1	many	NA	CASSEPATGGEQYF	TGTGCCAGCAGTGAACCCGCCACAGGTGGGGAGCAGTACTTC
TRBJ1-5	TRBV28	few	NA	CASSFREARQPQHF	TGTGCCAGCAGTTTTAGGGAAGCTCGTCAGCCCCAGCATTTT
TRBJ1-1	TRBV2	few	TRBD1	CASGQGWVTEAFF	TGTGCCAGCGGACAGGGATGGGTCACTGAAGCTTTCTTT
TRBJ2-2	TRBV6-1	few	NA	CASSPLANANTGELFF	TGTGCCAGCAGTCCCCTGGCGAACGCGAACACCGGGGAGCTGTTTTTT
TRBJ1-2	TRBV3-1	few	NA	CASNHRRNYNYGYTF	TGTGCCAGCAACCACAGGCGAAACTATAACTATGGCTACACCTTC
TRBJ2-7	TRBV10-1	NA	NA	CAPGPPHEQYF	TGTGCACCCGGGCCCCCCCACGAGCAGTACTTC
TRBJ2-7	TRBV19	few	TRBD1	CASSTGTGGEEQYF	TGTGCCAGTAGTACCGGGACAGGGGGCGAAGAGCAGTACTTC
TRBJ1-2	TRBV6-2/TRBV6-3	NA	NA	CASRYRESRGYTF	TGTGCCAGCAGGTACAGGGAGAGTAGGGGCTACACCTTC
TRBJ2-2	TRBV27	NA	TRBD2	CASSFRGLAGDLNTGELFF	TGTGCCAGCAGTTTTCGGGGACTAGCGGGGGATCTGAACACCGGGGAGCTGTTTTTT
TRBJ2-1	TRBV5-1	many	TRBD1	CASRRGQDNEQFF	TGCGCCAGCAGACGGGGACAGGACAATGAGCAGTTCTTC
TRBJ2-1	TRBV5-1	few	NA	CASSLHVGLEQFF	TGCGCCAGCAGCTTACACGTGGGACTGGAGCAGTTCTTC
TRBJ2-3	TRBV7-9	few	NA	CASSLEVLGLDTQYF	TGTGCCAGCAGCTTAGAGGTTTTAGGACTAGATACGCAGTATTTT
TRBJ2-7	TRBV20-1	few	TRBD2	CSPRGTTLSYEQYF	TGCAGTCCTAGAGGGACTACTCTCTCCTACGAGCAGTACTTC
TRBJ1-1	TRBV6-2/TRBV6-3	few	NA	CASSKKTANTEAFF	TGTGCCAGCAGTAAGAAGACCGCGAACACTGAAGCTTTCTTT
TRBJ1-5	TRBV20-1	few	NA	CSAPPLAGRGQPQHF	TGCAGTGCTCCTCCTTTAGCAGGGAGGGGCCAGCCCCAGCATTTT
TRBJ2-7	TRBV7-9	many	NA	CASSYYAGTPTYEQYF	TGTGCCAGCAGCTACTATGCTGGGACACCTACCTACGAGCAGTACTTC
TRBJ2-5	TRBV30	many	NA	CAWSTRRHSREETQYF	TGTGCCTGGAGTACCCGTCGACATAGCCGGGAGGAGACCCAGTACTTC
TRBJ2-7	TRBV20-1	NA	NA	CSAAWGAYEQYF	TGTAGTGCTGCTTGGGGGGCTTACGAGCAGTACTTC
TRBJ2-7	TRBV9	few	TRBD2	CASSVGLAGVYEQYF	TGTGCCAGCAGCGTGGGACTAGCGGGAGTGTACGAGCAGTACTTC
TRBJ2-5	TRBV20-1	NA	TRBD1	CSAPRVRGLGETQYF	TGCAGTGCGCCCCGGGTCAGGGGGCTCGGGGAGACCCAGTACTTC
TRBJ2-7	TRBV27	few	TRBD1	CASSPLTGGYEQYF	TGTGCCAGCAGTCCCCTGACAGGGGGCTACGAGCAGTACTTC
TRBJ1-4	TRBV28	few	TRBD1	CASTGGTNEKLFF	TGTGCCAGCACAGGGGGCACTAATGAAAAACTGTTTTTT
TRBJ1-2	TRBV20-1	NA	TRBD1	CSAWDRVNYGYTF	TGCAGTGCTTGGGACAGGGTGAACTATGGCTACACCTTC
TRBJ2-2	TRBV11-1	many	TRBD1	CASSPRDRGRDGELFF	TGTGCCAGCAGCCCCCGGGACAGGGGGCGCGACGGGGAGCTGTTTTTT
TRBJ1-5	TRBV30	many	NA	CAWSVGPIKPQHF	TGTGCCTGGAGTGTAGGCCCTATCAAGCCCCAGCATTTT